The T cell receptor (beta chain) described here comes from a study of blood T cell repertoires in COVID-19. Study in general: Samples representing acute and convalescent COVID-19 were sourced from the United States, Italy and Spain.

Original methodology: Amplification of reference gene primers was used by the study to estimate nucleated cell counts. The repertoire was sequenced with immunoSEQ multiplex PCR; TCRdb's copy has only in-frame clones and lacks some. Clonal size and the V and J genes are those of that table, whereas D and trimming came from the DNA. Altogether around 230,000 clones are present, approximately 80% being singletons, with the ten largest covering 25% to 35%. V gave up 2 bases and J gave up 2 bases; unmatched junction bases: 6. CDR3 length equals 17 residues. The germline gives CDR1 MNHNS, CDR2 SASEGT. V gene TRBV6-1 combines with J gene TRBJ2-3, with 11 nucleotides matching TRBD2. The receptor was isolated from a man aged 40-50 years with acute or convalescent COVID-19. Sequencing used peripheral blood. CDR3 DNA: TGTGCCAGCAGTGAAACCGGACTAGCGGGCTTCACAGATACGCAGTATTTT. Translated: CASSETGLAGFTDTQYF.